This entry concerns a single T cell receptor beta chain. Antigen unknown. This sample is drawn from a study of cytomegalovirus exposure and HLA in healthy donors. Points from the study as a whole: Excluded: some indistinguishable V segments such as TRBV6-2 and TRBV6-3. A later analysis found TCR association rates differed by HLA locus, highest for DRB1 and lowest for HLA-C.

The V end lost 7 bases, the J end lost 1 base, and 11 bases lay between the germline ends. This CDR3 comprises 13 residues. Germline V gene lookup returns CDR1 MNHNY and CDR2 SVGAGI (reference sequence). Both 60 Vbeta primers and 13 Jbeta primers went into the PCR. Generated by immunoSEQ multiplex PCR, the TCRdb table keeps only in-frame clones and is missing some. This repertoire shows 250,000 to 350,000 clones, 75% to 90% found once; its top ten account for about 0.3%. The TCR originated in a girl aged 2-15 years in good health and CMV-seronegative. The sample was PBMCs. The rearrangement joins TRBV6-6 to TRBJ2-7, with D possibly TRBD2 on 6 matching bases. The CDR3 loop reads CASIGGTSYEQYF. The DNA for the CDR3 is TGTGCCAGCATTGGGGGGACTTCCTACGAGCAGTACTTC.